This T cell receptor beta chain derives from a study of OX40 agonist ivuxolimab in advanced cancers. Study-level results: CD8+ T cells were the subset that, on average, had more expanded clones than CD4+. The study observed clonal expansion of CD4+ and CD8+ blood T cells by week 6 at 0.1 to 3.0 mg/kg.

This CDR3 is 15 amino acids long. Germline CDR1 and CDR2: LGHNA and YSLEER. Trimming removed 0 bases from V and 4 bases from J, with 12 bases in between. Sequencing was performed with immunoSEQ multiplex PCR; in TCRdb, only in-frame clones are kept and a portion is missing. The sample has some 6,500 clones, roughly 63% seen once. Worth noting for this clone: Its antigen is not known.

The clonotype comes from an adult with an advanced solid tumor such as melanoma, head and neck, liver or kidney cancer. This sequence joins TRBV4-3 and TRBJ2-5; D gene ambiguous. The source material was CD4+ or CD8+ T cells sorted from blood, sampled in a trial of the OX40 agonist ivuxolimab. This CDR3 reads CASSQDQSERETQYF. The CDR3 DNA reads TGCGCCAGCAGCCAAGATCAATCGGAAAGAGAGACCCAGTACTTC.